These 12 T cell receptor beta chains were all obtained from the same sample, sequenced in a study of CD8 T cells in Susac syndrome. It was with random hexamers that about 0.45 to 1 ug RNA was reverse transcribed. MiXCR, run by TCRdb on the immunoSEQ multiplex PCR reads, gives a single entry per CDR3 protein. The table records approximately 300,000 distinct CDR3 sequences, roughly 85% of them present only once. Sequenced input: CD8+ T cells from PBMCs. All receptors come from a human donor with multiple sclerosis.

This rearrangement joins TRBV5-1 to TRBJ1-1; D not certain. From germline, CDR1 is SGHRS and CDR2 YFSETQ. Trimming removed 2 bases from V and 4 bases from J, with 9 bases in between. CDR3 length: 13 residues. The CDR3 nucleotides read TGCGCCAGCAGCTTCGGGGTTAGCACTGAAGCTTTCTTT. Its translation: CASSFGVSTEAFF.

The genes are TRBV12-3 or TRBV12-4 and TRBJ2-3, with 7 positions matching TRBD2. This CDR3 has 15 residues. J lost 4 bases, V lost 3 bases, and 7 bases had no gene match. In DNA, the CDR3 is TGTGCCAGCAGTTTGGGGGGGAGCGCCTCAGATACGCAGTATTTT. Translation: CASSLGGSASDTQYF.

CDR3 sequence reads: CASSLNRGLYEQYF. The DNA for the CDR3 is TGTGCCAGCAGTTTAAACAGGGGGCTCTACGAGCAGTACTTC. The V gene is TRBV28, the J gene TRBJ2-7, with 9 bases lining up with TRBD1. This CDR3 contains 14 residues. Germline assignment: CDR1 MDHEN and CDR2 SYDVKM. The V and J ends lost 2 bases and 3 bases, in that order; junction bases with no gene match: 2.

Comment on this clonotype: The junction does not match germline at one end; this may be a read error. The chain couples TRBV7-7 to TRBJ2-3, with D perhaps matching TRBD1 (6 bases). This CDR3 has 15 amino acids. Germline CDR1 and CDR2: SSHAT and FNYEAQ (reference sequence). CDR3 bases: TGTGCTAGCAGCTCCGGACAGTCACGCACAGATACGCAGTATTTT. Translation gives CASSSGQSRTDTQYF.

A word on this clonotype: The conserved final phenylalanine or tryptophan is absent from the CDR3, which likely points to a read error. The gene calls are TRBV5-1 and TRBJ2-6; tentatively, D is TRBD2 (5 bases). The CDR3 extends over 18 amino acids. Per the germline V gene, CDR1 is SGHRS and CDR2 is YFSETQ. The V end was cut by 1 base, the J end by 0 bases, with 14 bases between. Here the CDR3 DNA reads TGCGCCAGCAGCTTGAGCGGACTCGGAAGCTCTGGGGCCAACGTCCTGACTTCC. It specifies CASSLSGLGSSGANVLTS.

CDR3 DNA: TGTGCCAGCAGCCAGAGACGGGATGTCTACGAGCAGTACTTC. This sequence encodes CASSQRRDVYEQYF. The rearrangement links TRBV6-2 or TRBV6-3 to TRBJ2-7, with D possibly TRBD2 on 5 matching bases. This CDR3 region has 14 residues. Germline CDR1 MNHEY, CDR2 SVGEGT. V shed 6 bases and J shed 3 bases, with 15 bases lying between them.

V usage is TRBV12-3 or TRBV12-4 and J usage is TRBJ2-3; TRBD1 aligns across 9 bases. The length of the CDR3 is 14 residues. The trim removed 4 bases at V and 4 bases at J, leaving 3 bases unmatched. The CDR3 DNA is TGTGCCAGCAGTTGGACAGGGGTAGCAGATACGCAGTATTTT. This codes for CASSWTGVADTQYF.

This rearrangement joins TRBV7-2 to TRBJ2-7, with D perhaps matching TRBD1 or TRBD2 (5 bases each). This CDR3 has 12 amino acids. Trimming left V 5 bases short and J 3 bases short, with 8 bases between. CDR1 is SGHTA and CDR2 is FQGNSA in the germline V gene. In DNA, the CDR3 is TGTGCCAGCAGCCAGGGAGTCTACGAGCAGTACTTC. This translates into CASSQGVYEQYF.

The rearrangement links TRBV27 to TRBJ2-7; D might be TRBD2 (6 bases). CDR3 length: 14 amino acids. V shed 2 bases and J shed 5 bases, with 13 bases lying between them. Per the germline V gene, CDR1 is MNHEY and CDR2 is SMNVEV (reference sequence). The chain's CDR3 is CASSLLGSYDEQYF. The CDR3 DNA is TGTGCCAGCAGTTTACTCGGGAGCTACGACGAGCAGTACTTC.

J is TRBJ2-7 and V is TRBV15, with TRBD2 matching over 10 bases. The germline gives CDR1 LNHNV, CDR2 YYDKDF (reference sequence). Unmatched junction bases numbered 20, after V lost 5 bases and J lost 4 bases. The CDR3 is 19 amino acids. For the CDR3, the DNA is TGTGCCACCAGCCTACTGAGGGAACTAGCGGGACGAGACTTATACGAGCAGTACTTC. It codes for CATSLLRELAGRDLYEQYF.

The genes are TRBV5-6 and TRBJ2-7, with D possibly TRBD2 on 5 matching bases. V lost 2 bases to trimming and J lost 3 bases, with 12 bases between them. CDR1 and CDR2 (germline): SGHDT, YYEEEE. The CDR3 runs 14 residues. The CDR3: CASSFRVTSYEQYF. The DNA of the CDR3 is TGTGCCAGCAGCTTTCGCGTCACTAGCTACGAGCAGTACTTC.

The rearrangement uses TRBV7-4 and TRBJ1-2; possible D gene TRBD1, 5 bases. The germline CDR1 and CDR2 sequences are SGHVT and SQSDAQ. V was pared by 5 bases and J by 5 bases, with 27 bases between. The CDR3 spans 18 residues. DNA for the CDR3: TGTGCCAGCAGCGCCGGGACTACGGGTCGTCAAGCGGCTTATGGCTACACCTTC. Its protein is CASSAGTTGRQAAYGYTF.